The 5 T cell receptor gamma chains presented below share a single source sample, sequenced in a study of Vγ9Vδ2 T cells in congenital toxoplasmosis. A single-tube template-switch cDNA reaction was primed with TRGC- and TRDC-specific primers. Both the TRGC1 and TRGC2 constant genes were targeted by the TRGC primer. TCRdb called clones from the reads again using CATT. The sample records 300 to 400 gamma-chain clones, more than 50% being singletons. Sequenced: gamma-delta T cells from blood. The source is a child younger than 10 born to a mother with Toxoplasma gondii infection during pregnancy, either congenitally infected or uninfected (not recorded which).

As for this clone: The mismatch at residue 14 between this DNA's translation and the TCRdb protein of a much larger clone likely reflects a read error; the protein shown is translated from the DNA. The chain has TRGV9 and TRGJP. The V gene's germline CDR1 is GITISATS and CDR2 ISYDGTV (reference sequence). The CDR3 consists of 16 residues. CDR3 protein: CALWEVQELGKKIRVF. Here the CDR3 DNA reads TGTGCCTTGTGGGAGGTGCAAGAGTTGGGCAAAAAAATCAGGGTATTT.

This clone qualifies as hyperexpanded (1% or more). J is TRGJP1 and V is TRGV10. TRGV10 is an ORF; its function is uncertain. The CDR3 consists of 14 residues. With V trimmed by 8 bases and J by 0 bases, 4 bases remained unmatched. The CDR3 DNA reads TGTGCTGCGTGGGATTATACCACTGGTTGGTTCAAGATATTT. This gives the protein CAAWDYTTGWFKIF.

For this clone: A far larger clone is off by one base, so a read error is likely. The rearrangement links TRGV3 to TRGJ1 or TRGJ2. CDR3 length: 14 residues. The trim removed 2 bases at V and 7 bases at J, leaving 11 bases unmatched. CDR1 VTNTFY and CDR2 YDVSTARD come from the germline V gene (reference sequence). CDR3 DNA sequence: TGTGCCACCTGGGACATGCGGGGCGGGTATAAGAAACTCTTT. It yields the protein CATWDMRGGYKKLF.

With respect to this clone: The TCRdb protein comes from a much larger clone and disagrees with this DNA's translation at residue 6, likely due to a read error; the protein given here is derived from the DNA. V gene TRGV10 combines with J gene TRGJ1 or TRGJ2. TRGV10 falls under the ORF class, with uncertain function. With 9 bases clipped from V and 9 bases from J, the junction kept 12 bases outside the gene matches. The CDR3 length is 12 residues. Written as DNA, the CDR3 is TGTGCTGCGTGCGTTCGCCCCGCTAAGAAACTCTTT. Translating it yields CAACVRPAKKLF.

About this clone: TCRdb shows a much larger clone's protein in place of this DNA's translation, and the two differ at residue 6, likely through a read error; the protein shown is translated from the DNA. The chain links TRGV4 to TRGJ1 or TRGJ2. Germline CDR1 reads EGSTGY; CDR2 reads YDSYTSSV. The CDR3 is 14 residues long. The J segment lost 4 bases and the V segment lost 2 bases, leaving 8 bases of the junction unmatched. CDR3 DNA sequence: TGTGCCACCTGGGATGTGCCCTTGTATTATAAGAAACTCTTT. Translating it yields CATWDVPLYYKKLF.